These 16 T cell receptor beta chains came from one sample sequenced in a study of blood T cells in healthy people across ages. Combining a sample-barcoded 5' primer with a J-beta primer mix, a second PCR ran for about 6 to 11 cycles. TCRdb processed the 5' RACE reads anew with MiXCR; each CDR3 protein has one entry. The sample has about 1 million distinct CDR3 sequences, almost 25% seen once. Another study also made use of these data, one on T cells of mothers and their children.

The sample was blood. The origin of the receptors is a girl aged 2-15 years in good health.

This chain links TRBV12-3 or TRBV12-4 with TRBJ2-1; tentative D call: TRBD1 (5 bases). This CDR3 comprises 12 residues. V lost 7 bases and J lost 6, with 10 bases in between. The CDR3 is CASTPRGNEQFF. The DNA for the CDR3 is TGTGCCAGCACCCCTAGGGGCAATGAGCAGTTCTTC.

The chain employs TRBV7-8 and TRBJ2-5, with TRBD1 as a possible D gene (6 bases). Trimming left V 4 bases short and J 4 bases short, with 16 bases between. CDR1 and CDR2 (germline): SGHVS, FQNEAQ. The CDR3 is 15 residues long. The CDR3 bases are TGTGCCAGCAGCTCCCCCATGGGACAACCAGAGACCCAGTACTTC. Encoded protein: CASSSPMGQPETQYF.

This rearrangement joins TRBV6-1 to TRBJ2-2, with 11 bases matching TRBD2. The CDR3 loop spans 19 amino acids. V shed 6 bases and J 8 bases; nucleotides not matched to a gene: 20. Per the germline V gene, CDR1 is MNHNS and CDR2 is SASEGT. In nucleotides, the CDR3 is TGTGCCAGCAGCATCCTGGCTAGCGGGGGGACCTCTCGTCGGGGGGAGCTGTTTTTT. Amino acids: CASSILASGGTSRRGELFF.

This clonotype appeared a few times. V is TRBV9 and J is TRBJ1-1, with a weak D call TRBD1 (5 bases). There are 14 residues in the CDR3. In germline, CDR1 is SGDLS, CDR2 YYNGEE. Between the trimmed V and J ends, which lost 6 bases and 5 bases, there was a span of 17 bases. The CDR3 nucleotides are TGTGCCAGCAACCCGGGGGGGTTGTATACTGAAGCTTTCTTT. It translates to CASNPGGLYTEAFF.

The chain combines TRBV20-1 with TRBJ1-4; TRBD1 matches at 10 bases. This CDR3 spans 17 amino acids. Germline V gene data show CDR1 as DFQATT and CDR2 as SNEGSKA (reference sequence). The J segment lost 2 bases and the V segment lost 3 bases, leaving 9 bases of the junction unmatched. For the CDR3, the DNA is TGCAGTGCTAGGGAAGGGACAGGGGCCACGACTAATGAAAAACTGTTTTTT. This encodes CSAREGTGATTNEKLFF.

This chain uses TRBV7-9 with TRBJ2-2; 9 bases are a match to TRBD1. Trimming at V came to 5 bases and at J to 0 bases, leaving 4 bases not matched to a gene. This CDR3 comprises 16 residues. CDR1 and CDR2 from the germline V gene are SEHNR and FQNEAQ (reference sequence). The CDR3: CASSQQGAANTGELFF. The CDR3 DNA follows: TGTGCCAGCAGCCAACAGGGGGCGGCGAACACCGGGGAGCTGTTTTTT.

The chain recombines TRBV25-1 with TRBJ1-6, with 8 bases aligning to TRBD1. The CDR3 extends over 16 amino acids. CDR1 is MGHDK, CDR2 SYGVNS, per germline. Unmatched junction bases numbered 9, after V lost 3 bases and J lost 8 bases. The CDR3 is CASSDVGAGGDSPLHF. The CDR3 coding sequence is TGTGCCAGCAGTGATGTAGGGGCAGGGGGCGATTCACCCCTCCACTTT.

The V gene is TRBV7-6, the J gene TRBJ2-5; TRBD2 aligns across 10 bases. Germline V CDR1 and CDR2: SGHVS, FNYEAQ. This CDR3 comprises 16 residues. Germline trimming cut 2 bases from V and 3 bases from J; bases unmatched to any gene: 6. CDR3 protein: CASSLILAGVKETQYF. CDR3 nucleotide sequence: TGTGCCAGCAGCTTAATCCTAGCGGGAGTGAAAGAGACCCAGTACTTC.

The sample holds a few counts of this clonotype. Relative to the germline gene, one junction end is altered; a read error may explain this. The chain couples TRBV7-9 to TRBJ2-5; D is uncertain. The CDR3 sequence is 14 residues long. Germline CDR1 is SEHNR and CDR2 is FQNEAQ (reference sequence). CDR3 bases: TGTGCCAGCAGCTCCGTAGAGAGCCAAGAGGCCCAGTACTTC. It specifies CASSSVESQEAQYF.

The chain joins TRBV5-6 to TRBJ2-7; the match to TRBD1 covers 9 bases. This CDR3 is built from 16 residues. The J segment lost 3 bases and the V segment lost 2 bases, leaving 9 bases of the junction unmatched. Germline V gene lookup returns CDR1 SGHDT and CDR2 YYEEEE. In DNA form, the CDR3 reads TGTGCCAGCAGCTTAGGCGTAGAGGACAGGGGCTACGAGCAGTACTTC. Its translation: CASSLGVEDRGYEQYF. Combining the CDR3 with reference TRBV5-6 and TRBJ2-7 gives the whole variable domain DAGVTQSPTHLIKTRGQQVTLRCSPKSGHDTVSWYQQALGQGPQFIFQYYEEEERQRGNFPDRFSGHQFPNYSSELNVNALLLGDSALYLCASSLGVEDRGYEQYFGPGTRLTVT.

This clonotype was counted between two and nine times. V is TRBV25-1 and J is TRBJ2-2; the D gene could be TRBD1 or TRBD2 (6 bases each). Germline CDR1 reads MGHDK; CDR2 reads SYGVNS. The CDR3 spans 16 residues. The V and J ends lost 3 bases and 4 bases respectively, with 15 bases between them. In DNA form, the CDR3 reads TGTGCCAGCAGTGAGATCCAAGGGGGGCGCACCGGGGAGCTGTTTTTT. Protein: CASSEIQGGRTGELFF.

Only a few counts were recorded for this clonotype. The gene calls are TRBV7-3 and TRBJ2-5; tentative D call: TRBD2 (6 bases). Looked up from germline, CDR1 is SGHTA and CDR2 is FQGTGA. V lost 5 bases, J lost 5 bases, and 18 bases lay in between. The CDR3 runs to 15 residues. CDR3 sequence (DNA): TGTGCCAGCAGCCCAAACGGGGGAAGTAAGGAGACCCAGTACTTC. This encodes CASSPNGGSKETQYF.

The chain joins TRBV3-1 to TRBJ1-1; unclear D gene. In germline, CDR1 is LGHDT, CDR2 YNNKEL (reference sequence). The CDR3 has 14 residues. Trimming removed 3 bases at V and 5 bases at J, with 13 bases between. Here the CDR3 DNA reads TGTGCCAGCAGCCAGACTGGGAGGATTACTGAAGCTTTCTTT. Protein sequence: CASSQTGRITEAFF.

The rearrangement uses TRBV6-1 and TRBJ1-6, with 8 bases that match TRBD1. V lost 7 bases and J lost 0; bases outside the gene matches: 8. In germline, CDR1 is MNHNS, CDR2 SASEGT. The CDR3 covers 17 residues. The DNA of the CDR3 is TGTGCCAGCAACCAGGACAGGGCAAGCTCCTATAATTCACCCCTCCACTTT. This sequence encodes CASNQDRASSYNSPLHF.

Only a few counts were recorded for this clonotype. CDR3 sequence (DNA): TGTGCCAGCGGTAATGCGGACTCTGGGGCCAACGTCCTGACTTTC. Its translation: CASGNADSGANVLTF. The chain uses TRBV6-5 and TRBJ2-6; D not resolved. CDR1 MNHEY and CDR2 SVGAGI come from the germline V gene. V was cut by 8 bases and J by 0 bases, with 11 bases left in between. This CDR3 contains 15 residues.

The genes are TRBV20-1 and TRBJ1-6; D unclear. The germline gives CDR1 DFQATT, CDR2 SNEGSKA (reference sequence). This CDR3 is 16 amino acids long. With 7 bases removed from V and 8 bases from J, the gap between germline ends came to 24 bases. CDR3 loop: CSVPLATQTADSPLHF. The DNA for the CDR3 is TGCAGTGTCCCCCTAGCGACTCAAACTGCGGATTCACCCCTCCACTTT.